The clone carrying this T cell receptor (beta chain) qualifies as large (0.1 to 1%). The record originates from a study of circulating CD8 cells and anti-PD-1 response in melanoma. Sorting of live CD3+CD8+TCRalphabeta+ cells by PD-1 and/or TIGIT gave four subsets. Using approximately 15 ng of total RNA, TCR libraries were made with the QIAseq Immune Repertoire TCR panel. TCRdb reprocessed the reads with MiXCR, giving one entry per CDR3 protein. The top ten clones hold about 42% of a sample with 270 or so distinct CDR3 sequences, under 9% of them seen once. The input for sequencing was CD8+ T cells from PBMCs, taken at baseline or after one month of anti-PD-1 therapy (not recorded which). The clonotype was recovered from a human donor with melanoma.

The CDR3: CSARTFGQALGNSPLHF. The CDR3 nucleotides are TGCAGTGCTAGGACTTTCGGACAGGCCCTCGGGAATTCACCCCTCCACTTT. The V and J genes are TRBV20-1 and TRBJ1-6, with 7 bases that match TRBD1. The trim removed 3 bases at V and 7 bases at J, leaving 15 bases unmatched. This CDR3 region has 17 residues. In germline, CDR1 is DFQATT, CDR2 SNEGSKA (reference sequence).